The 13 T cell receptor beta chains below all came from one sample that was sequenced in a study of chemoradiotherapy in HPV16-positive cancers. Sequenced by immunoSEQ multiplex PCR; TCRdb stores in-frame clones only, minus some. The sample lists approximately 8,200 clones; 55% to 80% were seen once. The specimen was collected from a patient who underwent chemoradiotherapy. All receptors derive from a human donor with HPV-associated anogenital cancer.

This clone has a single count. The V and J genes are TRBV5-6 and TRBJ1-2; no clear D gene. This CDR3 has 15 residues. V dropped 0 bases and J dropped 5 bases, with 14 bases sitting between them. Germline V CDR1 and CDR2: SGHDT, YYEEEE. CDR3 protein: CASSLAQRLRYGYTF. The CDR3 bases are TGTGCCAGCAGCTTGGCCCAGAGGTTGAGATATGGCTACACCTTC.

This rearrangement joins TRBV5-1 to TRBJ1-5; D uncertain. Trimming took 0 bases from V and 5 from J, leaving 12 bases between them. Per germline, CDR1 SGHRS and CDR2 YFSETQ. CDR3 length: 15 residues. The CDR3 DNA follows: TGCGCCAGCAGCTTGGGCGGCCAGCGCGATCAGCCCCAGCATTTT. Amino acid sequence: CASSLGGQRDQPQHF.

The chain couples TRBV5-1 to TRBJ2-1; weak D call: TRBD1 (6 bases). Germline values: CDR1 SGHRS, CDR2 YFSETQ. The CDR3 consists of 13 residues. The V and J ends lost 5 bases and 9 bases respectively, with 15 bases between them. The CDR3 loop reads CASRGQGQGEQFF. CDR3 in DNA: TGCGCCAGCAGGGGGCAGGGACAAGGTGAGCAGTTCTTC.

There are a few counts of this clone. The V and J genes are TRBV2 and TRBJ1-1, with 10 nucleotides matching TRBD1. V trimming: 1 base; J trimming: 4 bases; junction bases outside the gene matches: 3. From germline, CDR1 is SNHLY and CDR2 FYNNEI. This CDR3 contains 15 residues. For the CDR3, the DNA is TGTGCCAGCAGTGAAGAAAGGACAGGGGGCACTGAAGCTTTCTTT. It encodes CASSEERTGGTEAFF. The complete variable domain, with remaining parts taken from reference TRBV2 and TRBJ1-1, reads EPEVTQTPSHQVTQMGQEVILRCVPISNHLYFYWYRQILGQKVEFLVSFYNNEISEKSEIFDDQFSVERPDGSNFTLKIRSTKLEDSAMYFCASSEERTGGTEAFFGQGTRLTVV.

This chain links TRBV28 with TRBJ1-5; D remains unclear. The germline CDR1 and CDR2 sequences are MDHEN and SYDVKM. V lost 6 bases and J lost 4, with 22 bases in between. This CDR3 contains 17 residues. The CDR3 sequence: CASSYPFLGSLNQPQHF. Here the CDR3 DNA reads TGTGCCAGCAGCTATCCCTTCCTGGGGTCTTTGAATCAGCCCCAGCATTTT.

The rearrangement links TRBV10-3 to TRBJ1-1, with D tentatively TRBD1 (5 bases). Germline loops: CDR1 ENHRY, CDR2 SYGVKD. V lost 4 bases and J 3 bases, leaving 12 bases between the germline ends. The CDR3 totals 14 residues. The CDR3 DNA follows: TGTGCCATCAGTGTCAGGGATTTCGACACTGAAGCTTTCTTT. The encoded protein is CAISVRDFDTEAFF.

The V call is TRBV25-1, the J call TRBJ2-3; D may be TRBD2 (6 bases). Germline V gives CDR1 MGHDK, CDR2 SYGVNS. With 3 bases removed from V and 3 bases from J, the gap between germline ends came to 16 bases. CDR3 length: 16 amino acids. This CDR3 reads CASSDALAWLTDTQYF. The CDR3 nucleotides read TGTGCCAGCAGTGACGCCCTAGCGTGGTTGACAGATACGCAGTATTTT.

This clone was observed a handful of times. CDR3: CASSYGGRGHGYTF. Here the CDR3 DNA reads TGTGCCAGCAGTTACGGGGGCAGGGGACATGGCTACACCTTC. This sequence joins TRBV6-5 and TRBJ1-2; TRBD1 might be the D (6 bases). In germline, CDR1 is MNHEY, CDR2 SVGAGI. The germline V and J ends were trimmed by 2 bases and 6 bases, with 13 bases remaining between them. The CDR3 covers 14 residues.

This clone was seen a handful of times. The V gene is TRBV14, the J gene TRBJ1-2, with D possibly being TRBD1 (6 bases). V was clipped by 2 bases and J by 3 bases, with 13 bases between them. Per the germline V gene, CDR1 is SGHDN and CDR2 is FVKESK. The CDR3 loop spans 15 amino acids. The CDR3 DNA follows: TGTGCCAGCAGCCAACTCGGACAGAACCACTATGGCTACACCTTC. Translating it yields CASSQLGQNHYGYTF.

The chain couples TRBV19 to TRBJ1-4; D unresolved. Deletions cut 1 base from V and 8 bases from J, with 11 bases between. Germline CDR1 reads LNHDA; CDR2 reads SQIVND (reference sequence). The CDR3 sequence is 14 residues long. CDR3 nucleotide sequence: TGTGCCAGTAGTATAGCAAGTACGAGGGAAAAACTGTTTTTT. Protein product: CASSIASTREKLFF.

This CDR3 is CASSRPGQGYEQYF. In DNA, the CDR3 is TGCGCCAGCAGCCGCCCGGGACAGGGGTACGAGCAGTACTTC. V is TRBV4-1 and J is TRBJ2-7; 10 positions agree with TRBD1. CDR1 MGHRA and CDR2 YSYEKL come from the germline V gene. The CDR3 runs to 14 residues. After removal of 4 bases from V and 4 bases from J, the junction contained 4 bases not matched to a gene.

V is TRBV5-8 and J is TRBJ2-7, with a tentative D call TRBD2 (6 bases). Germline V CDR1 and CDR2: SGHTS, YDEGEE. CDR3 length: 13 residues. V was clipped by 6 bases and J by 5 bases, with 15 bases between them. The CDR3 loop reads CASILRERHEQYF. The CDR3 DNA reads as TGTGCCAGCATACTTCGGGAGAGACACGAGCAGTACTTC. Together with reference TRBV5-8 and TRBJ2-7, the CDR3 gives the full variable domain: EAGVTQSPTHLIKTRGQQATLRCSPISGHTSVYWYQQALGLGLQFLLWYDEGEERNRGNFPPRFSGRQFPNYSSELNVNALELEDSALYLCASILRERHEQYFGPGTRLTVT.

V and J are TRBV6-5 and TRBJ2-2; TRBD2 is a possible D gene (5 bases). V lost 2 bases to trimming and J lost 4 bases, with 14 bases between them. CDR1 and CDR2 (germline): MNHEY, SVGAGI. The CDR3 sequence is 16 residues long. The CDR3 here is CASSYEAPGGTGELFF. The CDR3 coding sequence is TGTGCCAGCAGTTACGAGGCTCCAGGAGGCACCGGGGAGCTGTTTTTT.